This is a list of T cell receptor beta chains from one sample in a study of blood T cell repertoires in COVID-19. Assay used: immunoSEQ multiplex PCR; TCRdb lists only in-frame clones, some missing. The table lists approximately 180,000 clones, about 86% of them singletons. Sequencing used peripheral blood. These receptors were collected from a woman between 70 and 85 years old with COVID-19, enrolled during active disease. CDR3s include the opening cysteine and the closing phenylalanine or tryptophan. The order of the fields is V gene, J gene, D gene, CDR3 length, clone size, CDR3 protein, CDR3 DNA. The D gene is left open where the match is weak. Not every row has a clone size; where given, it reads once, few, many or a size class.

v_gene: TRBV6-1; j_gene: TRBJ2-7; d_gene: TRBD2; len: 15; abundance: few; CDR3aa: CASSELSGRAIEQYF; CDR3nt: TGTGCCAGCAGTGAATTGAGCGGGAGGGCTATCGAGCAGTACTTC
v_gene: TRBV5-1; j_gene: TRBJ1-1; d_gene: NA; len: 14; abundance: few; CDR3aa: CASSLYNLNTEAFF; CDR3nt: TGCGCCAGCAGCTTGTACAACCTGAACACTGAAGCTTTCTTT
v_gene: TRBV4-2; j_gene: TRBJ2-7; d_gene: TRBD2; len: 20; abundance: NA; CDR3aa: CASSQGGRGLAAPKGYEQYF; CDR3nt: TGTGCCAGCAGCCAAGGAGGTAGGGGACTAGCGGCTCCGAAGGGTTACGAGCAGTACTTC
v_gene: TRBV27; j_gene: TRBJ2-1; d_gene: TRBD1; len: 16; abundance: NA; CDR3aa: CASSAPGQGFYNEQFF; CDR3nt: TGTGCCAGCAGTGCACCGGGACAGGGGTTTTACAATGAGCAGTTCTTC
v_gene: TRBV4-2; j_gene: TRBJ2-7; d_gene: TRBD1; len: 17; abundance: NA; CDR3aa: CASSLRGGQGILYEQYF; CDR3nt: TGTGCCAGCAGCCTCAGGGGGGGACAGGGGATACTCTACGAGCAGTACTTC
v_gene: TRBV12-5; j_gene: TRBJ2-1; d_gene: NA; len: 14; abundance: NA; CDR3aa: CASGLSGGFNEQFF; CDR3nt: TGTGCTAGTGGTTTGTCTGGCGGGTTCAATGAGCAGTTCTTC
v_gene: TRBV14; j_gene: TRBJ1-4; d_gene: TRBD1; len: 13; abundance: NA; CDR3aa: CASSQPGGEKLFF; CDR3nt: TGTGCCAGCAGCCAACCAGGGGGTGAAAAACTGTTTTTT
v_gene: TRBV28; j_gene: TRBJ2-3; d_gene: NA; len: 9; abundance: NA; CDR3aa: CASPRGQYF; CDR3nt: TGTGCCAGCCCCCGGGGGCAGTATTTT
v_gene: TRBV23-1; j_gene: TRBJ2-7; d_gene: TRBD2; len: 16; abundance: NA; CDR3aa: CASSQSGGLAGDEQYF; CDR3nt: TGCGCCAGCAGTCAATCGGGGGGACTAGCGGGAGATGAGCAGTACTTC
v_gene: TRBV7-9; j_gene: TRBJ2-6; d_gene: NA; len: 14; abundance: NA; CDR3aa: CASSLSSGANVLTF; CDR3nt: TGTGCCAGCAGCTTATCATCTGGGGCCAACGTCCTGACTTTC
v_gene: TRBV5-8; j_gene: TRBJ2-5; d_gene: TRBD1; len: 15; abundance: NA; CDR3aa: CASSLHNRGRETQYF; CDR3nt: TGTGCCAGCAGCTTACATAACAGGGGTAGGGAGACCCAGTACTTC
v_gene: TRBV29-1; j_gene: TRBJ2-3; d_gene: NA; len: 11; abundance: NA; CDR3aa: CSMSTGDTQYF; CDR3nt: TGCAGCATGTCTACTGGAGATACGCAGTATTTT
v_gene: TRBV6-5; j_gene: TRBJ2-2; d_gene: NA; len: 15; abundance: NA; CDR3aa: CASSNTDANTGELFF; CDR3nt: TGTGCCAGCAGCAATACAGACGCGAACACCGGGGAGCTGTTTTTT
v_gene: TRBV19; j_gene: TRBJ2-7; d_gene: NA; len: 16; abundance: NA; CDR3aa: CASSGQDSMRAYEQYF; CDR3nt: TGTGCCAGTAGTGGGCAGGACTCAATGAGGGCCTACGAGCAGTACTTC
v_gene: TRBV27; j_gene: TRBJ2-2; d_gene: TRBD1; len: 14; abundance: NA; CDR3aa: CASGTGWVTGELFF; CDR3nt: TGTGCCAGCGGGACAGGGTGGGTTACCGGGGAGCTGTTTTTT
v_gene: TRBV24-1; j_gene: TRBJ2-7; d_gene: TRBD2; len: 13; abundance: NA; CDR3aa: CATSGGGTYEQYF; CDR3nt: TGTGCCACCAGTGGGGGGGGGACCTACGAGCAGTACTTC
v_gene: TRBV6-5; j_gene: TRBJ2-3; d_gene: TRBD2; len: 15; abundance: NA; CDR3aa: CASSSTSLNTDTQYF; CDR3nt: TGTGCCAGCAGTTCGACTAGCCTTAACACAGATACGCAGTATTTT
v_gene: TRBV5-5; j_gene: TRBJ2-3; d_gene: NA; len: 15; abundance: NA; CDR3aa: CASSLWGESLNTQYF; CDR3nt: TGTGCCAGCAGCTTGTGGGGGGAGAGCTTAAATACGCAGTATTTT
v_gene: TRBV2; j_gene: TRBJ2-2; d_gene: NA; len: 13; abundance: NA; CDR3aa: CASSFHDTGELFF; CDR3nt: TGTGCCAGCAGTTTTCATGACACCGGGGAGCTGTTTTTT
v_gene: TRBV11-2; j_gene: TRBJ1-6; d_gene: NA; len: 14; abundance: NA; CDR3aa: CASSQDIVNSPLHF; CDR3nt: TGTGCCAGCAGCCAGGATATAGTTAATTCACCCCTCCACTTT
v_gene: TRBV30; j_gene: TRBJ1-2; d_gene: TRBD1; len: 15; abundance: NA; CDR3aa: CAWSLQGAGPYGYTF; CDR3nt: TGTGCCTGGAGTCTCCAGGGGGCAGGGCCGTATGGCTACACCTTC